A single sample gave rise to the 15 T cell receptor beta chains below, sequenced in a study of blood T cell repertoires in COVID-19. Some clones are missing from TCRdb's copy, which holds only in-frame ones; the method was immunoSEQ multiplex PCR. The sample yields more than 95,000 clones, about 92% seen once. Sequenced input: peripheral blood. These receptors came from a woman aged 80 or over in a cohort sampled during active COVID-19.

This clone was observed a few times. This sequence joins TRBV10-1 and TRBJ1-1, with TRBD1 as a possible D gene (5 bases). Germline lookup yields CDR1 WNHNN and CDR2 SYGVQD (reference sequence). The CDR3 has 16 residues. V gave up 6 bases and J gave up 1 base, with 18 bases separating them. CDR3: CASRTPGLTKNTEAFF. In DNA, the CDR3 is TGCGCCAGCAGGACACCGGGACTTACGAAGAACACTGAAGCTTTCTTT.

The CDR3 sequence is CASTQGVKGDQPQHF. The CDR3 region has the DNA TGTGCCAGCACCCAAGGGGTGAAGGGGGATCAGCCCCAGCATTTT. The chain links TRBV7-3 to TRBJ1-5; D is possibly TRBD1 (6 bases). This CDR3 has 15 residues. Trimming cost V 7 bases and J 5 bases, with 18 bases left between them. CDR1 is SGHTA, CDR2 FQGTGA, per germline.

The CDR3: CAWRQGYVSEQYF. The DNA of the CDR3 is TGTGCCTGGAGACAGGGATACGTATCCGAGCAGTACTTC. V and J are TRBV30 and TRBJ2-7; D may be TRBD1 (6 bases). Germline V gene data show CDR1 as GTSNPN and CDR2 as SVGIG (reference sequence). Trimming took off 3 bases at V and 6 bases at J, with 15 bases between the two ends. This CDR3 is built from 13 residues. Supplemented by reference TRBV30 and TRBJ2-7, the full variable domain reads SQTIHQWPATLVQPVGSPLSLECTVEGTSNPNLYWYRQAAGRGLQLLFYSVGIGQISSEVPQNLSASRPQDRQFILSSKKLLLSDSGFYLCAWRQGYVSEQYFGPGTRLTVT.

This chain connects TRBV18 to TRBJ1-5, with D maybe TRBD1 (5 bases). Germline CDR1 and CDR2: KGHSH and LQKENI. CDR3 length equals 15 residues. The V end was cut by 3 bases, the J end by 6 bases, with 15 bases between. Written as DNA, the CDR3 is TGTGCCAGCTCACCCCCCGGGGGGGAAACTCAGCCCCAGCATTTT. It translates to CASSPPGGETQPQHF. Variable domain in full (rest from reference TRBV18 and TRBJ1-5): NAGVMQNPRHLVRRRGQEARLRCSPMKGHSHVYWYRQLPEEGLKFMVYLQKENIIDESGMPKERFSAEFPKEGPSILRIQQVVRGDSAAYFCASSPPGGETQPQHFGDGTRLSIL.

This clone occurred many times. The rearrangement joins TRBV4-1 to TRBJ1-2; D is undetermined. Trimming stripped 10 bases from V and 2 bases from J, with 32 bases between. The CDR3 has 19 amino acids. Germline CDR1 and CDR2: MGHRA and YSYEKL. The CDR3 loop is CATRHGSVSARPLNYGYTF. Here the CDR3 DNA reads TGCGCCACCAGGCATGGGTCTGTATCTGCCAGGCCCCTAAACTATGGCTACACCTTC.

The chain has TRBV6-6 and TRBJ1-5, with a weak D call TRBD1 (6 bases). The germline V and J ends were trimmed by 6 bases and 4 bases, with 16 bases remaining between them. CDR1 is MNHNY and CDR2 is SVGAGI in the germline V gene (reference sequence). The CDR3 contains 15 residues. The CDR3 sequence: CASREQGRVNQPQHF. In nucleotides, the CDR3 is TGTGCCAGCAGGGAACAGGGTCGGGTTAATCAGCCCCAGCATTTT.

This chain joins TRBV25-1 and TRBJ1-6; 7 nucleotides agree with TRBD1. The junction had 6 bases not matched to a gene; V was cut back by 0 bases and J by 10 bases. Germline CDR1 reads MGHDK; CDR2 reads SYGVNS. The CDR3 extends over 15 amino acids. CDR3 nucleotide sequence: TGTGCCAGCAGTGAATACGACAGGGTCAACTCACCCCTCCACTTT. It is translated as CASSEYDRVNSPLHF.

The CDR3, as DNA: TGTGCCAGCAGTTTATTCGGTTTAGGGGAGCTGTTTTTT. Encoded protein: CASSLFGLGELFF. This rearrangement joins TRBV27 to TRBJ2-2; D not resolved. Trimming stripped 1 base from V and 8 bases from J, with 8 bases between. Per germline, CDR1 MNHEY and CDR2 SMNVEV (reference sequence). This CDR3 comprises 13 residues.

The chain joins TRBV24-1 to TRBJ2-3, with TRBD2 identical over 12 bases. Per germline, CDR1 KGHDR and CDR2 SFDVKD. The CDR3 has 14 amino acids. Trimming took 4 bases from V and 8 from J; bases not matched to a gene: 3. This CDR3 reads CATSETGLAGTQYF. Here the CDR3 DNA reads TGTGCCACCAGTGAAACGGGACTAGCGGGTACGCAGTATTTT.

V usage is TRBV10-1 and J usage is TRBJ2-7; TRBD1 matches at 8 bases. Germline values: CDR1 WNHNN, CDR2 SYGVQD (reference sequence). The V segment lost 4 bases and the J segment 6 bases; nucleotides outside the gene matches: 2. The CDR3 spans 12 residues. The CDR3 region is CASSATGGEQYF. CDR3 in DNA: TGCGCCAGCAGTGCAACAGGGGGCGAGCAGTACTTC.

V is TRBV27 and J is TRBJ2-7; 9 positions match TRBD1. Unmatched junction bases numbered 6, after V lost 4 bases and J lost 2 bases. The CDR3 length is 15 residues. The germline V gene has CDR1 MNHEY and CDR2 SMNVEV (reference sequence). CDR3 DNA: TGTGCCAGCAGTTCCCTGGACAGGGGCCCCTACGAGCAGTACTTC. Its protein product is CASSSLDRGPYEQYF.

The CDR3 spells CASSEELSNGELFF. The CDR3 DNA reads as TGTGCCAGCAGTGAAGAACTAAGTAACGGGGAGCTGTTTTTT. The rearrangement uses TRBV25-1 and TRBJ2-2; D is undetermined. The V end lost 2 bases, the J end lost 7 bases, and 11 bases lay between the germline ends. The CDR3 totals 14 residues. CDR1 is MGHDK, CDR2 SYGVNS, per germline.

The genes are TRBV11-2 and TRBJ2-7, with a weak D call TRBD1 (8 bases). Germline lookup yields CDR1 SGHAT and CDR2 FQNNGV. The length of the CDR3 is 13 residues. V was cut by 4 bases and J by 7 bases, with 14 bases left in between. In DNA form, the CDR3 reads TGTGCCAGCAGCTCCGGACAGGGACTAGAGCAGTACTTC. Protein sequence: CASSSGQGLEQYF.

This CDR3 is CASSLAAIAGSTDTQYF. The CDR3 DNA reads as TGTGCCAGCAGCTTGGCCGCCATAGCGGGGAGCACAGATACGCAGTATTTT. The rearrangement joins TRBV7-6 to TRBJ2-3, with 8 bases matching TRBD2. CDR1 SGHVS and CDR2 FNYEAQ come from the germline V gene. Germline trimming cut 3 bases from V and 0 bases from J; bases unmatched to any gene: 8. The CDR3 runs 17 residues.

A word on this clone: The same CDR3 is also encoded by other DNA sequences in this sample. V and J are TRBV27 and TRBJ2-1; 11 nucleotides align to TRBD2. CDR3 length: 14 residues. Per the germline V gene, CDR1 is MNHEY and CDR2 is SMNVEV (reference sequence). V was pared by 6 bases and J by 5 bases, with 3 bases of the junction left unmatched. CDR3 DNA sequence: TGTGCCAGCAGCCCGGGACTAGCGGACAATGAGCAGTTCTTC. Protein product: CASSPGLADNEQFF.